The sequence of this TCR beta chain was determined in a study of tumor-infiltrating lymphocytes in primary liver carcinoma (dated by TCRdb to the late 2010s). For the wider study: Between late 2015 and early 2016, about 5 patients in China with histopathologically diagnosed primary liver carcinoma had their tumors surgically resected. Of the five patients, three men and two women aged 30 to 69 years, four had hepatocellular carcinoma and one had combined HCC and intrahepatic cholangiocarcinoma. Tumors of the five patients were stage T1-T3 N0M0 with maximum diameters of roughly 4 to 10 cm. Each sample produced roughly 3.65 to 7.13 million productive TCRbeta reads, and read depth showed no significant difference between tissue types. Across five regions of each liver tumor, along with adjacent normal tissue and blood, the study brought together TCRbeta repertoire sequencing, expression microarrays and whole-exome sequencing. TCRbeta repertoire sequencing covered 35 specimens from 5 patients: roughly 25 tumor regions, 5 adjacent noncancerous liver tissues and 5 peripheral blood samples. Reproducibility between technical replicate repertoires was high, with correlation coefficients above 0.98 and mean shared-clone rates about 0.91. General study outcomes and caveats: Only the TCR beta chain was sequenced, which likely underestimates true repertoire diversity because unpaired alpha chains were not captured. The study included only five patients, and the authors note findings should be validated in a larger study. Since the samples were bulk and unsorted, there was no way to compare CD4+ and CD8+ T cell repertoires. The top 250 clones made up a significantly larger repertoire fraction in tumors than in blood (p = 0.039). Repertoire overlap was found to be higher between tumor regions (mean roughly 36%) than between tumor-adjacent (about 17%) or tumor-blood (about 15%) pairs, consistent with antigen-driven expansion.

A constant-region primer and ProtoScript II reverse transcriptase were used to reverse-transcribe TCRbeta-specific cDNA from 500 ng total RNA. Construction of the TCRbeta libraries relied on three nested rounds of multiplex PCR, following a slightly modified ARM-PCR procedure. Sample barcodes and Illumina adapters were attached in a final 25-cycle PCR using Deep VentR polymerase. Before sequencing, amplicons between 200 and 500 bp were purified from gel using a QIAquick gel extraction kit. TCRbeta amplicons were sequenced on an Illumina HiSeq 2500 with 250-bp paired-end reads. The authors processed their data as follows. Trimmomatic v0.33 was used to quality-trim the reads, and FLASH v1.2.11 was used to merge paired reads so that full CDR3 sequences could be recovered. V, D and J germline segments were assigned to the rearranged TCRbeta sequences using MiGEC v1.2.1b. Clonotype statistics and Shannon-Wiener diversity indices were calculated with VDJtools v1.0.0. To reduce sampling bias, subsequent analyses other than the diversity analysis used only the 250 most abundant clonotypes in each sample. TCRdb trimmed public reads at Q25 via fastp, called clones via MiXCR and kept in-frame beta chains. When rows share a CDR3 protein, they turn into one entry using the most common DNA and genes. The V and J calls follow TCRdb's processing rather than the paper's. The table for this sample lists about 200,000 distinct CDR3 sequences; around three fifths of them were counted only once. Approximately 6.6% of the sample is taken by the ten largest.

RNA from unsorted whole blood was extracted with TRIzol reagent, and germline DNA was obtained with the DNeasy Blood & Tissue kit. At the time of sampling, the patients had chronic HBV infection and had not received any treatment. Before surgery, 3 to 5 milliliters of peripheral blood were drawn into K2EDTA tubes. There are many counts of this clonotype. It lacks a known antigen. One base away there is no much larger clone; base qualities are not given. The sequence was obtained from an older woman with primary liver carcinoma and hepatitis B virus infection. Specimen: peripheral blood.

The nucleotides are TGTGCCAGCAGTGAGTGGCCGACAGGGCCTTCTTCGGGGCAGTACTTC. This translates into CASSEWPTGPSSGQYF. The rearranged segments are TRBV6-1 and TRBJ2-5; a stretch of 7 junction bases matches TRBD1. Unmatched junction bases come to 18, with V trimmed by 3 bases and J by 11 bases. For CDR1 and CDR2, the germline V gene lists MNHNS and SASEGT. The CDR3 holds 16 amino acids from the cysteine to the phenylalanine. This entry keeps only the CDR3 DNA: 48 bases, framed from base 1.